The T cell receptor beta chain described here comes from a study of naive and memory T cell subsets (dated by TCRdb to the late 2010s). At the level of the whole study: The study applied an open-source, UMI-based TCR alpha and beta sequencing pipeline to sorted naive and memory peripheral blood T cell subsets. The functional CMV T cell responses agreed completely with IgG serology results. RNA was DNase-treated and reverse transcribed with TCR constant-region primers, mostly using SuperScript III.

From the cysteine up to the phenylalanine, the CDR3 has a length of 16 residues. The sequence is cut down to CDR3 DNA, 48 bases in frame from base 1. CDR1 and CDR2, per the germline V gene (reference sequence), are MNHNY and SVGAGI. Trimming removed 0 bases from V and 6 bases from J, leaving 18 bases between the germline ends. Libraries came from UMI-ligation and nested PCR. An equimolar mix of two oligonucleotides covering both TRBC1 and TRBC2 was used as the beta constant-region primer. The ligated cDNA went through four rounds of PCR with nested alpha and beta constant-region primers together with the SP2 primer. A single-stranded oligonucleotide carrying the SP2 primer and a 12-nucleotide UMI was ligated to the 3' end of the cDNA by T4 RNA ligase 1. Incubation of the ligation reaction was carried out at 16 degrees C for about 18-25 hours. To avoid over-amplification, PCR2 was usually performed as a SYBR Green qPCR and halted once a predetermined threshold was reached. Apart from the first purification, every purification step used Agencourt AMPure XP magnetic beads. Libraries were quantified by Qubit and checked on a TapeStation, with a main peak expected near 650 bp. The pooled libraries were sequenced on an Illumina MiSeq using v2 2x251 paired-end kits, which usually yielded about 0.85-2 million reads per sample. Each sample was pooled at about 4 nM, and about 4.5-7% PhiX was included to help cluster recognition. In the original analysis: Decombinator assigned V and J genes to Demultiplexor-processed FASTQ reads by tag matching, allowing a single base-pair mismatch. UMIs were used by Collapsinator to correct both sequencing errors and frequency errors arising from PCR heterogeneity. CDR3Translator translated TCRs and extracted CDR3s from the conserved cysteine to the FGXG phenylalanine, flagging non-productive sequences. Repertoires were subsampled to equal numbers of UMI-defined TCRs before Gini, Shannon entropy and inverse Simpson indices were calculated. Clonotype abundance distributions were fitted to a power law by maximum likelihood within the linear range. For one naive CD8 sample, the pipeline and MIGEC produced similar UMI counts, unique TCR numbers and clonal distributions. One analysis removed from the naive repertoire any naive TCRs that were also present in any memory subset from the same donor. A set of several thousand CMV-associated CDR3 sequences, compiled from VDJdb and a published dataset, was used to search the repertoires. TCRdb handled the public reads itself, with Q25 trimming in fastp and clone calling in MiXCR, and kept productive beta chains. Rows are combined by CDR3 protein, so each entry shows the most common genes and DNA. The V and J calls and clone size are TCRdb's, not the authors'. A total of 90,000 to 120,000 distinct CDR3 sequences appear in this sample, roughly 15% of them only once. Of the sample, approximately 2.6% is held by the ten largest clones.

From the second PCR step on, the TCR alpha and beta chain libraries were amplified in separate reactions. To determine each donor's CMV status, fresh PBMCs were stimulated overnight with CMV viral lysate, and IFNgamma production from CD4+ T cells was then assessed. Miltenyi beads were used first to positively select CD4 T cells, and CD8 T cells were then positively selected from the CD4-negative fraction. After staining for CD3, CD4, CD8, CD45RA, CD27 and a live/dead dye, cells were sorted on a BD Aria II into four subsets based on CD45RA and CD27. A few healthy volunteers provided blood, and each donor's sample was split into CD4 and CD8 T cells and then further divided into four differentiation subsets. About 0.13 L of peripheral blood was collected from each donor, and PBMC were isolated from the blood using Ficoll-Paque PLUS density-gradient centrifugation. Sorted cells were lysed in RLT buffer, and RNA was extracted with a Qiagen RNeasy kit and stored at -80°C.

This clonotype was seen many times. It has no known antigen specificity. No much larger clone is present one base from it, and per-base qualities are unavailable. The paper as a whole reports these results and caveats: The repertoire findings for the naive and memory subsets could not be validated against a ground truth because none was available. TCR abundance followed a power law with an exponent that was different for naive and memory subsets but consistent across the three individuals. A clonotype was defined as a single alpha or beta chain sequence rather than as a paired alpha/beta receptor. RNA-based TCR counts may be influenced by expression changes linked to T cell activation and differentiation. Gini index rose and Shannon and inverse Simpson diversity fell from naive through CM, EM and EMRA in both CD4 and CD8 cells. A few larger clonotypes were present in naive repertoires, particularly the CD8 repertoires, and these clonotypes were possibly memory cells re-expressing CD45RA. Once error correction was done, more than 90% of naive TCR sequences showed up just once, which made the naive abundance distributions much steeper than those of the memory subsets.

This TCR was sampled from a human donor in good health. The chain employs TRBV6-6 and TRBJ2-7, with no confidently assigned D gene. The sample consisted of naive CD8+ T cells from blood. Read against the paper, the sample's cell subset or site label means: naive T cells, CD45RA high CD27+. The bases read TGTGCCAGCAGTTACTCGAAGAACAAAATCGCTTCCGAGCAGTACTTC. This sequence encodes CASSYSKNKIASEQYF.